This T cell receptor (beta chain) was found in a study of T cells after yellow fever vaccination. V was shortened by 7 bases and J by 10 bases, with 17 bases between the two germline ends. CDR3 length: 13 amino acids. The germline gives CDR1 LGHNA, CDR2 YNFKEQ. TCRdb re-derived calls from the 5' RACE reads in MiXCR, one entry per CDR3 protein. The sample consists of 200,000 to 250,000 distinct CDR3 sequences, about 7% of them appearing once. This clonotype has at least ten counts. The clonotype was recovered from a man aged 25 to 45 who received the YFV17D yellow fever vaccine. The chain employs TRBV4-2 and TRBJ2-1; no reliable D call. The source was CD4+ T cells sorted from PBMCs, collected 15 days after the yellow fever booster vaccination. DNA of the CDR3: TGTGCCAGCACCCTGAAAGGCGTTCGGGAGCAGTTCTTC. It yields the protein CASTLKGVREQFF.